One T cell receptor (beta chain) is described in this entry. Its antigen is still unknown. Per-base qualities were not stored, and no clone one base away is much larger. This sample was included in a study of shared clonotypes between healthy human individuals (dated by TCRdb to the early 2020s). Study-level background: The cohort comprised a couple of women and a few men aged 18 to 49 years. To increase sequencing depth and limit assay-specific biases, TCR repertoire library preparation and sequencing were carried out by different laboratories using diverse techniques. For each donor, three plates each were used for CD4 naive and CD4 memory, two plates were used for CD8 naive, and one plate was used for CD8 memory. To estimate repertoire size and how much clonotype sharing occurs between individuals, the study deeply sequenced the blood TCR repertoires of several healthy adults. Between about 0.85 and 9.5 billion PBMCs per donor were obtained by leukapheresis.

Results and caveats for the whole study, not just this receptor: The small number of donors limited the genetic and exposure-history diversity represented. About 5% of naive CD4, 3.5% of naive CD8, 2% to 2.5% of memory CD4, and 0.4% of memory CD8 clonotypes were shared across a few donors. Compared with non-shared clonotypes, clonotypes shared by all four sorted-subset donors had higher generation probabilities. Naive subsets generally had larger estimated clonotype richness than memory subsets. Based on pairwise subsampling, the degree of clonotype sharing among donors was expected to be affected by sequencing depth. Even with the large sequencing depth, rarefaction of the sorted-subset datasets indicated that sequencing was incomplete. Sampling was limited to blood, and TCR repertoires in tissue likely differ from TCR repertoires in blood.

CD8 naive samples were CD45RO-negative cells positively selected for CCR7, giving a CD45RA+CCR7+ population that excluded TemRA cells. The donors were healthy, HIV-negative adults with no recently reported acute infections or vaccinations. Every donor was a Caucasian adult residing in Nashville, Tennessee, USA. Blood was obtained by leukapheresis, after which PBMCs were separated by Ficoll-Histopaque density gradient centrifugation and cryopreserved in liquid nitrogen vapor phase. Analytical flow cytometry was used to check the purity and quantity of each magnetically sorted T cell population. Genomic DNA was isolated from each sorted fraction and quantified by UV absorbance on a Nanodrop 2000c. Using the deep immunoSEQ assay, multiplex PCR amplified TCR CDR3 regions from genomic DNA. Genomic DNA extracted from each cell subset was distributed evenly over all wells of several immunoSEQ 96-well plates, and each plate served as one replicate. For sorted subsets, roughly 200 ng of genomic DNA, equivalent to around 29,000 T cell genomes, went into each replicate PCR. Purified libraries were measured with a Qubit 3.0 fluorometer, size-checked on a Bioanalyzer 2100, and measured again with the KAPA Library Quantification kit. Each immunoSEQ 96-well plate was sequenced on its own single-read 150-cycle Illumina NextSeq 550 flow cell. The study's own analysis went as follows. Because the immunoSEQ output held only junctional sequences and lacked quality scores, the filtering could not match the filtering applied to full-length reads. To assign V/J genes and CDR3, sequences were annotated against IMGT germline references using PyIR, a Python wrapper for IgBLAST v1.9. Reads with weak V/J assignments (E-value above 1e-6), missing CDR3, stop codons, out-of-frame junctions, or ambiguous translated residues were removed. V3J clonotypes were defined by identical inferred V gene, J gene, and CDR3 amino acid sequence. To compute the percentage overlap between repertoires, the number of shared unique clonotypes was divided by the size of the smaller repertoire. Three approaches were used to assess repertoire richness: RTK rarefaction, the Chao1 estimator, and Recon v2.1 estimates of unobserved clonotypes. OLGA was used to compute generation probabilities for all TCRbeta clonotypes that the gDNA method yielded from a few donors. Not all clones reach the TCRdb copy of this immuneACCESS table, which keeps in-frame sequences only. Checked studies attribute under half of the gap to unresolved V genes and leave the rest unexplained. That table furnishes V, J and clone size, whereas the DNA furnished D and trimming. Here the sample has around 600,000 clones; 95% to 98% occur a single time. Of the sample, more than 0.3% falls within the top ten clones.

V is pared back by 3 bases and J by 3 bases, with 17 bases lying between the germline termini. Taken from cysteine to phenylalanine, the CDR3 has 16 residues. The CDR3 DNA has 48 bases and is translated from base 1. CDR1 and CDR2 are drawn from the germline V gene: SGHTA, FQGNSA. The receptor chain draws on TRBV7-2 and TRBJ2-5, with no reliable assignment of the D segment. The clonotype was recovered from a man aged 25 to 40 in good health. Sequenced sample: naive CD8+ T cells sorted from blood. The cell subset or site label for this specimen denotes: CD45RA+CCR7+. The sequenced DNA is TGTGCCAGCAGCTTCTCGTGGACCCACCTGGAAGAGACCCAGTACTTC. This translates into CASSFSWTHLEETQYF.